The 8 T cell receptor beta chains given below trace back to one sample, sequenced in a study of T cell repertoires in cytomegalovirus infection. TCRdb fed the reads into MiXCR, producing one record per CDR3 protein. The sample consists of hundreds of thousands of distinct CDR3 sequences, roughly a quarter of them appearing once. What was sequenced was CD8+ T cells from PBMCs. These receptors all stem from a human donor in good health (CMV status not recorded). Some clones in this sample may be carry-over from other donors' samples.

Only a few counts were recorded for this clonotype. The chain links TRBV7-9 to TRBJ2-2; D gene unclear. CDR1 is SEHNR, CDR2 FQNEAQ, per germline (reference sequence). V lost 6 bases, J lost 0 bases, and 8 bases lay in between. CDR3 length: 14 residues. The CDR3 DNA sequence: TGTGCCAGCAGGGGGTACACGAACACCGGGGAGCTGTTTTTT. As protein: CASRGYTNTGELFF. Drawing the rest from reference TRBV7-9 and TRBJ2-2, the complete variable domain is DTGVSQNPRHKITKRGQNVTFRCDPISEHNRLYWYRQTLGQGPEFLTYFQNEAQLEKSRLLSDRFSAERPKGSFSTLEIQRTEQGDSAMYLCASRGYTNTGELFFGEGSRLTVL.

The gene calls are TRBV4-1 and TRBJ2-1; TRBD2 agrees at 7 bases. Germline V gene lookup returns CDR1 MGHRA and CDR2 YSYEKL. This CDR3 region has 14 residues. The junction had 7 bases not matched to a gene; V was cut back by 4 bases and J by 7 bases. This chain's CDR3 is CASSRWGGENEQFF. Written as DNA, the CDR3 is TGCGCCAGCAGCCGCTGGGGGGGGGAAAATGAGCAGTTCTTC.

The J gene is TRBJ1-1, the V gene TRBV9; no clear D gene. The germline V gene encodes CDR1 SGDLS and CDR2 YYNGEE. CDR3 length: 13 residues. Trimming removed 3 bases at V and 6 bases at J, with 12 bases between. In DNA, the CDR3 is TGTGCCAGCAGCGAGACGGAGCACGCTGAAGCTTTCTTT. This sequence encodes CASSETEHAEAFF.

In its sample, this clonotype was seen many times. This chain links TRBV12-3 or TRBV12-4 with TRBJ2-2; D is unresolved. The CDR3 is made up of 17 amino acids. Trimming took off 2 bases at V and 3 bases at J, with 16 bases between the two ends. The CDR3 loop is CASSLRTQMSYTGELFF. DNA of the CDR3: TGTGCCAGCAGTTTAAGGACCCAAATGAGTTACACCGGGGAGCTGTTTTTT.

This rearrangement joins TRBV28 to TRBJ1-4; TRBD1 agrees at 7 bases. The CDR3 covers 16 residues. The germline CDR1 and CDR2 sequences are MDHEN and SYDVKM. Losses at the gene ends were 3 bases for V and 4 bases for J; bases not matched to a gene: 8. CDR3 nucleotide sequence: TGTGCCAGCAGTTTTTCGCGGGACAGCTATAATGAAAAACTGTTTTTT. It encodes CASSFSRDSYNEKLFF.

The CDR3 protein is CANSLAAGTGINEQYV. The CDR3 bases are TGTGCCAACAGCTTAGCAGCCGGGACAGGAATCAACGAGCAGTACGTC. J is TRBJ2-7 and V is TRBV7-3; 8 bases are shared with TRBD1. The CDR3 consists of 16 residues. The germline gives CDR1 SGHTA, CDR2 FQGTGA.

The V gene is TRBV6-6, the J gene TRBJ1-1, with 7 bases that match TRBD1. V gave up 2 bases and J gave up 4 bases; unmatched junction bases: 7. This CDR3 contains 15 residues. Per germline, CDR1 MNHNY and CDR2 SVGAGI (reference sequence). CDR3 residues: CASSYVRGGGTEAFF. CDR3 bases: TGTGCCAGCAGTTACGTCAGGGGGGGCGGCACTGAAGCTTTCTTT.

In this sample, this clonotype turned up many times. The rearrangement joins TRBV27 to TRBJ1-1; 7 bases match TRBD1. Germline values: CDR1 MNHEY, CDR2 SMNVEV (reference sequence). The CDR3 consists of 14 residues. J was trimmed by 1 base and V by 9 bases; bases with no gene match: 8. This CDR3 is CASADRAWNTEAFF. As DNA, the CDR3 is TGTGCCAGTGCCGACAGGGCATGGAACACTGAAGCTTTCTTT.